This TCR beta chain comes out of a study of T cell changes during pregnancy in multiple sclerosis. Germline V CDR1 and CDR2: SGHNT, YENEEA. This CDR3 is built from 19 residues. The V and J ends lost 0 bases and 5 bases, in that order; junction bases with no gene match: 15. The data were produced by immunoSEQ multiplex PCR, yet TCRdb's version contains in-frame clones alone and is incomplete. The table includes tens of thousands of clones, over 80% detected once. The material was peripheral blood, obtained before pregnancy. This TCR came from a female donor with multiple sclerosis, enrolled in a pregnancy study. The rearrangement uses TRBV11-3 and TRBJ2-5; 10 bases are a match to TRBD1. The CDR3 region has the DNA TGTGCCAGCAGCTTAGAGGTGAGGGGGGGGACAGGGGATTTGGAGACCCAGTACTTC. Protein sequence: CASSLEVRGGTGDLETQYF.